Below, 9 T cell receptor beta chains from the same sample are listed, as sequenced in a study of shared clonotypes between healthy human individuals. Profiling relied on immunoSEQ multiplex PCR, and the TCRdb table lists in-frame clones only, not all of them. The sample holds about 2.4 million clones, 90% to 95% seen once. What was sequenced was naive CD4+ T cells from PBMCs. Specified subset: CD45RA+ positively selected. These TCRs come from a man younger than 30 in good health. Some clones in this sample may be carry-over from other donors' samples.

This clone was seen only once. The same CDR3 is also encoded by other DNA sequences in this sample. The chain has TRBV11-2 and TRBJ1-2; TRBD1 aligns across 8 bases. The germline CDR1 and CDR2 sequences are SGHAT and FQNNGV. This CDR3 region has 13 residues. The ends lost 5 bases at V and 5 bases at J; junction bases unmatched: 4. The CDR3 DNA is TGTGCCAGCAGCCCGGACAGGGATTATGGCTACACCTTC. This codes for CASSPDRDYGYTF. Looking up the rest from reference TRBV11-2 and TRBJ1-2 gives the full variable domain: EAGVAQSPRYKIIEKRQSVAFWCNPISGHATLYWYQQILGQGPKLLIQFQNNGVVDDSQLPKDRFSAERLKGVDSTLKIQPAKLEDSAVYLCASSPDRDYGYTFGSGTRLTVV.

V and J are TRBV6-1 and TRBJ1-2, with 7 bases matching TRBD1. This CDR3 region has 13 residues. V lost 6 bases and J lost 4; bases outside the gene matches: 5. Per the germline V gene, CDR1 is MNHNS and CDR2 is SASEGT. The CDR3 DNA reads TGTGCCAGCAGGGGACAGACCGCCTATGGCTACACCTTC. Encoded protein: CASRGQTAYGYTF.

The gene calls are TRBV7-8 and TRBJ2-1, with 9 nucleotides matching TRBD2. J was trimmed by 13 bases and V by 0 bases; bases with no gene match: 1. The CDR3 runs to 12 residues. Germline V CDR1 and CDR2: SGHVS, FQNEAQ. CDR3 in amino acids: CASSLAAGGQFF. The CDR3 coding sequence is TGTGCCAGCAGCTTAGCAGCGGGAGGTCAGTTCTTC.

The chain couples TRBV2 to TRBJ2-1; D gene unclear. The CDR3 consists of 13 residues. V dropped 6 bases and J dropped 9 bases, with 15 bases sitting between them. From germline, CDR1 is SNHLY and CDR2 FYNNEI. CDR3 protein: CASSPLLVSEQFF. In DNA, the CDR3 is TGTGCCAGCAGCCCCCTTTTAGTTAGTGAGCAGTTCTTC.

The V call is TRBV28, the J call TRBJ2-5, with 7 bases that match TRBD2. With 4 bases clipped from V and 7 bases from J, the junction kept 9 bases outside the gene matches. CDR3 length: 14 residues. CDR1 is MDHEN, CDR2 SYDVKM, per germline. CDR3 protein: CASSSWTSRGTQYF. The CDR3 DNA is TGTGCCAGCAGTTCATGGACTAGTCGTGGGACCCAGTACTTC.

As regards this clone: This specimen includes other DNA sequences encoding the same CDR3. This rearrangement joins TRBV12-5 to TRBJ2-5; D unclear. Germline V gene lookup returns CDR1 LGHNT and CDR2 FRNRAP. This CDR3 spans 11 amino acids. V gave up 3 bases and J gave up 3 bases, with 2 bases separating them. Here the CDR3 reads CASGFEETQYF. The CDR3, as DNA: TGTGCTAGTGGTTTTGAAGAGACCCAGTACTTC.

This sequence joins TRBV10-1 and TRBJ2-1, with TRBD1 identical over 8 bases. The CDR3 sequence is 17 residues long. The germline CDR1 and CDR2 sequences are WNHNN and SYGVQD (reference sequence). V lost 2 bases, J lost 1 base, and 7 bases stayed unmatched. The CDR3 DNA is TGCGCCAGCAGTGAGGGGGGTACAGGGGGTTCCTACAATGAGCAGTTCTTC. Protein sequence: CASSEGGTGGSYNEQFF.

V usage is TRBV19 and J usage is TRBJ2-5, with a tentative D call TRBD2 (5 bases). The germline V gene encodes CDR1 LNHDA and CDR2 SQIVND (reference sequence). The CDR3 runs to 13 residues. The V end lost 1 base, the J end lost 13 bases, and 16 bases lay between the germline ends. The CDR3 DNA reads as TGTGCCAGTAGTATAGTATACGGGGTCAAGGGGTACTTC. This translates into CASSIVYGVKGYF. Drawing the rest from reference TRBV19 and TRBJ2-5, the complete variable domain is DGGITQSPKYLFRKEGQNVTLSCEQNLNHDAMYWYRQDPGQGLRLIYYSQIVNDFQKGDIAEGYSVSREKKESFPLTVTSAQKNPTAFYLCASSIVYGVKGYFGPGTRLLVL.

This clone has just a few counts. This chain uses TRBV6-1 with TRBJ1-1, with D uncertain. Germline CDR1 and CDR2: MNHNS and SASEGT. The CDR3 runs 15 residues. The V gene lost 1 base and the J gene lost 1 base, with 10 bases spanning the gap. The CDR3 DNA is TGTGCCAGCAGTGAAGTAGGCGGTTGGAACACTGAAGCTTTCTTT. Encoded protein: CASSEVGGWNTEAFF.